The rows below give T cell receptor beta chains drawn from one sample of a study of T-cell reconstitution after alpha-beta-depleted transplantation in children. One entry per CDR3 protein results from TCRdb running MiXCR on the PCR reads. Here the sample spans approximately 500,000 distinct CDR3 sequences, 10% to 13% being singletons. The starting material was PBMCs, obtained before TCRalphabeta/CD19-depleted stem cell transplant. The receptors come from a child aged 2-15 years with inherited bone marrow failure, due to receive a stem cell transplant. The CDR3 runs from the conserved cysteine through the conserved F or W. The D gene is left open where the match is weak. Expanded clones get a size class; other rows say once, few or many, or leave the size out.

many | TRBJ1-1 | TRBV10-3 | TRBD1 | CAISSGTGTEAFF | TGTGCCATCAGCTCCGGGACAGGGACTGAAGCTTTCTTT
many | TRBJ2-1 | TRBV12-3/TRBV12-4 | . | CASTPGLHNEQFF | TGTGCCAGCACCCCTGGGCTTCACAATGAGCAGTTCTTC
. | TRBJ2-1 | TRBV11-2 | . | CASSLGIRGPPYNEQFF | TGTGCCAGCAGCTTAGGGATAAGGGGACCCCCCTACAATGAGCAGTTCTTC
few | TRBJ2-3 | TRBV19 | TRBD2 | CASSIGGSEGGDTQYF | TGTGCCAGTAGTATTGGCGGGAGTGAGGGAGGGGATACGCAGTATTTT
many | TRBJ1-2 | TRBV4-3 | . | CASSQDLGHYGYTF | TGCGCCAGCAGCCAAGATTTGGGGCACTATGGCTACACCTTC
many | TRBJ1-1 | TRBV5-1 | . | CASSIQANTEAFF | TGCGCCAGCAGCATACAGGCGAACACTGAAGCTTTCTTT
many | TRBJ1-2 | TRBV29-1 | . | CSVEDGTVANYGYTF | TGCAGCGTTGAAGATGGCACGGTAGCTAACTATGGCTACACCTTC
. | TRBJ2-7 | TRBV5-4 | . | CASSHTNGTFYEQYF | TGTGCCAGCAGCCACACTAACGGGACCTTTTACGAGCAGTACTTC
many | TRBJ2-7 | TRBV6-1 | TRBD2 | CASRRTSGSDEQYF | TGTGCCAGCAGAAGGACTAGCGGGAGTGACGAGCAGTACTTC
. | TRBJ2-3 | TRBV30 | . | CAWTMRDTQYF | TGTGCCTGGACTATGAGGGATACGCAGTATTTT
many | TRBJ2-2 | TRBV4-3 | . | CASSVGSGELFF | TGCGCCAGCAGCGTAGGGAGCGGGGAGCTGTTTTTT
many | TRBJ2-3 | TRBV7-9 | . | CASLQGVSTDTQYF | TGTGCCAGTCTACAGGGAGTAAGCACAGATACGCAGTATTTT
. | TRBJ2-7 | TRBV28 | TRBD2 | CASSSNKGYGTSGGSYEQYF | TGTGCCAGCAGTTCCAATAAAGGCTACGGGACTAGCGGGGGTTCCTACGAGCAGTACTTC
many | TRBJ1-5 | TRBV28 | . | CASRTPRGQPQHF | TGTGCCAGCAGAACCCCGAGGGGTCAGCCCCAGCATTTT
many | TRBJ2-3 | TRBV20-1 | . | CSATRGPFNTQYF | TGCAGTGCTACCCGAGGACCTTTTAATACGCAGTATTTT
few | TRBJ2-7 | TRBV11-2 | TRBD2 | CASSSGLAGEAYEQYF | TGTGCCAGCAGCTCCGGACTAGCGGGAGAGGCATACGAGCAGTACTTC
many | TRBJ2-7 | TRBV27 | . | CASSPEGQHYEQYF | TGTGCCAGCAGTCCCGAAGGACAACACTACGAGCAGTACTTC
. | TRBJ2-3 | TRBV27 | TRBD2 | CASSLLASGSLYSTDTQYF | TGTGCCAGCAGTTTATTGGCTAGCGGGAGCCTATACAGCACAGATACGCAGTATTTT
. | TRBJ2-7 | TRBV6-5 | TRBD1 | CASSSTGGNQYEQYF | TGTGCCAGCAGTTCGACAGGGGGAAATCAGTACGAGCAGTACTTC
. | TRBJ2-1 | TRBV6-6 | . | CASTTGPPGNEQFF | TGTGCCAGCACCACGGGGCCCCCCGGGAATGAGCAGTTCTTC
many | TRBJ2-2 | TRBV28 | TRBD2 | CASSSTGTRTTGTGELFF | TGTGCCAGCAGTTCAACCGGGACTAGGACGACGGGGACCGGGGAGCTGTTTTTT
. | TRBJ2-1 | TRBV30 | . | CAWSSSSADNEQFF | TGTGCCTGGAGTTCCTCCTCAGCCGACAATGAGCAGTTCTTC
many | TRBJ2-7 | TRBV7-9 | TRBD2 | CASSLGGGRAGEQYF | TGTGCCAGCAGCTTGGGCGGGGGGAGAGCTGGCGAGCAGTACTTC
. | TRBJ2-5 | TRBV4-2 | . | CASSQGSGVETQYF | TGTGCCAGCAGCCAAGGGTCGGGAGTTGAGACCCAGTACTTC
many | TRBJ2-1 | TRBV7-9 | . | CASSLATVRDEQFF | TGTGCCAGCAGCTTAGCCACAGTCCGGGATGAGCAGTTCTTC
few | TRBJ1-5 | TRBV5-4 | . | CATSGALGGQPQHF | TGTGCCACTTCAGGAGCTCTCGGGGGTCAGCCCCAGCATTTT
. | TRBJ1-2 | TRBV7-9 | TRBD1 | CAGKTGTDYGYTF | TGTGCCGGAAAGACCGGGACAGATTATGGCTACACCTTC
many | TRBJ2-7 | TRBV5-1 | TRBD1 | CASSVRTGGPVEQYF | TGCGCCAGCAGCGTGAGGACAGGGGGACCCGTCGAGCAGTACTTC
many | TRBJ2-1 | TRBV20-1 | . | CSARGYLSGSYNEQFF | TGCAGTGCTAGGGGGTACTTGAGCGGGTCCTACAATGAGCAGTTCTTC
many | TRBJ2-7 | TRBV15 | . | CATTSGYF | TGTGCCACCACGTCAGGGTACTTC
few | TRBJ2-7 | TRBV6-5 | TRBD2 | CASSYSVAGVPYEQYF | TGTGCCAGCAGTTACTCAGTAGCGGGGGTGCCCTACGAGCAGTACTTC
few | TRBJ2-1 | TRBV2 | TRBD1 | CASRKPDRGNEQFF | TGTGCCAGCAGAAAACCAGACAGGGGCAATGAGCAGTTCTTC
few | TRBJ2-5 | TRBV20-1 | . | CSARPPGLETQYF | TGCAGTGCTCGACCCCCGGGTTTGGAGACCCAGTACTTC
many | TRBJ2-2 | TRBV11-2 | . | CASSLVVVTGELFF | TGTGCCAGCAGCTTAGTAGTGGTCACCGGGGAGCTGTTTTTT
many | TRBJ2-5 | TRBV5-5 | . | CASSFQGEETQYF | TGTGCCAGCAGCTTTCAAGGGGAAGAGACCCAGTACTTC
many | TRBJ1-2 | TRBV29-1 | TRBD1 | CSVYDRGRSYYGYTF | TGCAGCGTTTACGACAGGGGGCGATCCTATTATGGCTACACCTTC
many | TRBJ2-1 | TRBV5-1 | TRBD2 | CASSLLAGAGEDEQFF | TGCGCCAGCAGCTTGCTAGCGGGAGCAGGTGAGGATGAGCAGTTCTTC
many | TRBJ1-5 | TRBV12-3/TRBV12-4 | TRBD1 | CASSLTGTGGQPQHF | TGTGCCAGCAGTTTAACCGGGACAGGGGGTCAGCCCCAGCATTTT
few | TRBJ2-7 | TRBV5-1 | . | CASSLEPLAYYEQYF | TGCGCCAGCAGCTTGGAGCCACTAGCCTACTACGAGCAGTACTTC
. | TRBJ2-1 | TRBV29-1 | TRBD2 | CSVEVAGGSYNEQFF | TGCAGCGTTGAGGTAGCGGGAGGCTCCTACAATGAGCAGTTCTTC
many | TRBJ2-4 | TRBV29-1 | TRBD1 | CSVDRTGEDIQYF | TGCAGCGTTGACAGGACAGGGGAGGACATTCAGTACTTC
few | TRBJ2-2 | TRBV7-2 | TRBD1 | CASSYTGTGGIGELFF | TGTGCCAGCAGCTACACCGGGACAGGGGGCATCGGGGAGCTGTTTTTT
many | TRBJ1-2 | TRBV4-3 | TRBD1 | CASSQVMPQGGYGYTF | TGCGCCAGCAGCCAAGTTATGCCGCAGGGGGGCTATGGCTACACCTTC
. | TRBJ2-5 | TRBV5-5 | . | CASSPAWRYQETQYF | TGTGCCAGCAGCCCGGCGTGGCGGTACCAGGAGACCCAGTACTTC
. | TRBJ2-3 | TRBV5-1 | . | CASSWGTPTDTQYF | TGCGCCAGCAGCTGGGGGACTCCCACAGATACGCAGTATTTT
few | TRBJ1-1 | TRBV5-6 | TRBD1 | CASSVPDRMNTEAFF | TGTGCCAGCAGCGTACCGGACAGGATGAACACTGAAGCTTTCTTT
many | TRBJ1-5 | TRBV6-2/TRBV6-3 | TRBD1 | CASSAGTDAYSNQPQHF | TGTGCCAGCAGTGCGGGGACAGACGCCTATAGCAATCAGCCCCAGCATTTT
many | TRBJ1-2 | TRBV5-6 | . | CASSLGDAGYTF | TGTGCCAGCAGCTTGGGGGACGCTGGCTACACCTTC
. | TRBJ2-1 | TRBV30 | . | CAWSAGLHGINEQFF | TGTGCCTGGAGTGCGGGGCTCCATGGTATCAATGAGCAGTTCTTC
many | TRBJ2-4 | TRBV7-2 | . | CASRPGLAKNIQYF | TGTGCCAGCAGGCCGGGGCTAGCCAAAAACATTCAGTACTTC
many | TRBJ1-1 | TRBV11-2 | TRBD1 | CASSLGTGGQENTEAFF | TGTGCCAGCAGCTTAGGGACAGGGGGCCAGGAGAACACTGAAGCTTTCTTT
. | TRBJ1-2 | TRBV5-1 | TRBD1 | CASSGQGNYGYTF | TGCGCCAGCAGCGGACAGGGGAACTATGGCTACACCTTC
. | TRBJ2-1 | TRBV10-3 | TRBD2 | CAISQRETVNEQFF | TGTGCCATCAGCCAGCGGGAGACGGTCAATGAGCAGTTCTTC
. | TRBJ2-1 | TRBV19 | TRBD2 | CASSITSGTYNEQFF | TGTGCCAGTAGTATAACTAGCGGGACCTACAATGAGCAGTTCTTC
many | TRBJ2-4 | TRBV4-2 | . | CASSQDSPGLGDIQYF | TGTGCCAGCAGCCAAGATTCTCCGGGACTTGGGGACATTCAGTACTTC